Listed below are T cell receptor beta chains from one sample, sequenced in a study of T cells expressing NK-cell markers. TCRdb derives one entry per CDR3 protein from the 5' RACE reads, leaving out DNA. The listing contains about 460,000 distinct CDR3 sequences. The specimen sequenced was blood T cells: a sorted CD56 or NKG2C T cell subset, CD4+ or CD8+ T cells, or bulk PBMC T cells (not recorded which). The receptor set was obtained from a woman between 45 and 60 years old in good health. CDR3s include the opening cysteine and the closing phenylalanine or tryptophan.

cdr3_length	v_call	j_call	cdr3_aa
14	TRBV5-1	TRBJ1-5	CASSLAVGGEPQHF
18	TRBV20-1	TRBJ1-6	CSARDRGPGRSYNSPLHF
15	TRBV19	TRBJ2-2	CASSIGGNVPGELFF
13	TRBV9	TRBJ1-1	CASSVQTFTEAFF
12	TRBV14	TRBJ2-5	CASSQNGQTQYF
17	TRBV10-3	TRBJ2-1	CAISELLAGELRNEQFF
16	TRBV20-1	TRBJ2-5	CSARDRASGHPAAQYF
16	TRBV7-3	TRBJ2-4	CASSSPEREVGNIQYF
14	TRBV15	TRBJ1-6	CATSTTGGGSPLHF
14	TRBV5-1	TRBJ2-1	CASSLGADPNEQFF
14	TRBV19	TRBJ1-1	CASTAQGKGAEAFF
13	TRBV24-1	TRBJ1-1	CATSPGLNTEAFF
13	TRBV5-1	TRBJ2-2	CASTGGDAGELFF
15	TRBV3-1	TRBJ2-1	CASSQGGQGGNEQFF
15	TRBV27	TRBJ2-7	CASSLSPGSTYEQYF
16	TRBV7-2	TRBJ2-1	CASSPGLAGVTGEQFF
14	TRBV28	TRBJ1-1	CASIVAVKNTEAFF
13	TRBV12-3/TRBV12-4	TRBJ2-2	CASSLKRTGELFF
17	TRBV5-1	TRBJ2-3	CASSLDPSGTSTDTQYF
14	TRBV10-1	TRBJ2-7	CASPSGQNSYEQYF
16	TRBV6-6	TRBJ2-7	CASRVTENLASYEQYF
17	TRBV4-2	TRBJ1-5	CASSQGQGGASGQPQHF
16	TRBV4-1	TRBJ2-5	CASSQGLAEIGGTQYF
14	TRBV20-1	TRBJ2-7	CSARGRGTYYEQYF
14	TRBV2	TRBJ2-7	CASSDRLAGWEQYF
16	TRBV7-8	TRBJ2-2	CASSLDPAGVTGELFF
14	TRBV4-1	TRBJ2-3	CASSQGEYTDTQYF
16	TRBV9	TRBJ2-2	CASSGNRGRFTGELFF
11	TRBV29-1	TRBJ2-3	CSVQRGDTQYF
15	TRBV20-1	TRBJ1-1	CSARGFGQAHTEAFF
12	TRBV10-3	TRBJ2-7	CAISDDRDEQYF
14	TRBV10-3	TRBJ2-1	CAISDRDSLIEQFF
14	TRBV28	TRBJ1-2	CASRDRQGSKGYTF
14	TRBV4-1	TRBJ2-3	CASRQLLSTDTQYF
14	TRBV2	TRBJ2-3	CASSRLLSTDTQYF
13	TRBV10-3	TRBJ2-1	CAATSGSYNEQFF
14	TRBV12-3/TRBV12-4	TRBJ2-5	CASRHGRLQTAQYF
15	TRBV12-3/TRBV12-4	TRBJ2-1	CASSLRANSYNEQFF
16	TRBV7-2	TRBJ2-2	CASSSIGGPNTGELFF
13	TRBV3-1	TRBJ1-1	CASSQLDRDGAFF
13	TRBV4-1	TRBJ1-1	CASSRDQFLEAFF
13	TRBV19	TRBJ2-7	CASSAAGGYEQYF
19	TRBV4-2	TRBJ2-1	CASSLRSGGPSSVGNEQFF
14	TRBV5-1	TRBJ1-5	CASSPDSSGQPQHF
12	TRBV12-3/TRBV12-4	TRBJ2-3	CASSSPGGTQYF
13	TRBV29-1	TRBJ1-1	CSVLYGLNTEAFF
15	TRBV4-1	TRBJ2-1	CASSITASSYNEQFF
15	TRBV5-1	TRBJ1-6	CASSLGDSTNSPLHF
15	TRBV7-9	TRBJ2-7	CASSPSAGGFYEQYF
17	TRBV5-1	TRBJ2-1	CASSSRLAGSSYNEQFF
12	TRBV11-2	TRBJ1-4	CASSLYREKLFF
16	TRBV12-3/TRBV12-4	TRBJ2-3	CASSPTSGRVTDTQYF
14	TRBV20-1	TRBJ2-1	CSAKTSGRALVQFF
15	TRBV4-1	TRBJ1-2	CASSQVSDNEYGYTF
15	TRBV7-9	TRBJ2-5	CASRGPGTPQETQYF